The 14 T cell receptor beta chains listed next were all sequenced from one sample in a study of blood T cell repertoires in COVID-19 (TCRdb year 2020). The protocol used for the library was the immunoSEQ multiplex PCR assay. What TCRdb holds here is the immuneACCESS table cut down to in-frame rearrangements. Part of the clones is not present; checked against another copy, under half of the missing clones reflect an unresolved V gene, and the others are unexplained. The sample records around 260,000 clones, 75% to 90% of which are singletons. The top ten clonotypes cover roughly 1.9% of the sample. The specimen sequenced was peripheral blood. These receptors came from a man aged 25-45 years with active or convalescent COVID-19.

This clone was counted ten times or more. CDR3 amino acids: CASSDGTSGTDTQYF. The CDR3 nucleotides read TGTGCCAGCAGTGACGGGACTAGCGGCACAGATACGCAGTATTTT. V usage is TRBV6-4 and J usage is TRBJ2-3; 10 positions match TRBD2. Germline V gene lookup returns CDR1 MRHNA and CDR2 SNTAGT. This CDR3 is built from 15 residues. The J segment lost 1 base and the V segment lost 2 bases, leaving 0 bases of the junction unmatched.

V and J are TRBV7-6 and TRBJ2-3; 13 nucleotides line up with TRBD2. V trimming: 5 bases; J trimming: 2 bases; junction bases outside the gene matches: 4. Germline-derived CDR1 and CDR2 are SGHVS and FNYEAQ. This CDR3 region has 16 residues. The CDR3 DNA sequence: TGTGCCAGCAGCGGGGGACTAGCGGGGATCACAGATACGCAGTATTTT. It codes for CASSGGLAGITDTQYF.

The V gene is TRBV25-1, the J gene TRBJ1-4; TRBD1 matches at 7 bases. Losses at the gene ends were 2 bases for V and 8 bases for J; bases not matched to a gene: 8. The CDR3 runs to 15 residues. The V gene's germline CDR1 is MGHDK and CDR2 SYGVNS. Here the CDR3 DNA reads TGTGCCAGCAGTGAACGACAGGGAATAGGGGAAAAACTGTTTTTT. Residues: CASSERQGIGEKLFF.

The chain recombines TRBV30 with TRBJ1-3, with D uncertain. Trimming removed 0 bases at V and 1 base at J, with 4 bases between. Per germline, CDR1 GTSNPN and CDR2 SVGIG (reference sequence). This CDR3 spans 13 amino acids. The CDR3 bases are TGTGCCTGGAGTGTAACATCTGGAAACACCATATATTTT. This codes for CAWSVTSGNTIYF.

This clone was recorded once. The V and J genes are TRBV2 and TRBJ2-6; 7 bases line up with TRBD2. From germline, CDR1 is SNHLY and CDR2 FYNNEI. Trimming at V came to 3 bases and at J to 4 bases, leaving 3 bases not matched to a gene. The CDR3 extends over 15 amino acids. The CDR3 sequence: CASSEGGLGANVLTF. DNA for the CDR3: TGTGCCAGCAGTGAGGGAGGGCTGGGGGCCAACGTCCTGACTTTC. The full variable domain, in which reference TRBV2 and TRBJ2-6 provide the parts outside the CDR3, is EPEVTQTPSHQVTQMGQEVILRCVPISNHLYFYWYRQILGQKVEFLVSFYNNEISEKSEIFDDQFSVERPDGSNFTLKIRSTKLEDSAMYFCASSEGGLGANVLTFGAGSRLTVL.

This chain connects TRBV6-5 to TRBJ2-5; 9 nucleotides agree with TRBD2. The CDR3 extends over 14 amino acids. Germline trimming cut 7 bases from V and 5 bases from J; bases unmatched to any gene: 8. CDR1 and CDR2 from the germline V gene are MNHEY and SVGAGI. The CDR3 coding sequence is TGTGCCAGCATCCTTGGCGGGGGGGCTGAGACCCAGTACTTC. Amino acids: CASILGGGAETQYF.

V usage is TRBV5-4 and J usage is TRBJ2-3, with D perhaps TRBD2 (6 bases). This CDR3 has 14 amino acids. The ends were cut back, 2 bases at V and 5 bases at J, with 12 bases in the middle. Germline CDR1 SGHNT, CDR2 YYREEE (reference sequence). The CDR3 coding sequence is TGTGCCAGCAGCTTCGGGGGTTCAGGAGATACGCAGTATTTT. This encodes CASSFGGSGDTQYF.

The V gene is TRBV7-8, the J gene TRBJ1-4; 10 bases are shared with TRBD1. The V segment lost 5 bases and the J segment 8 bases; nucleotides outside the gene matches: 14. This CDR3 region has 17 residues. CDR1 and CDR2 from the germline V gene are SGHVS and FQNEAQ. CDR3 sequence reads: CASSAMDGQGGFEKLFF. The CDR3 coding sequence is TGTGCCAGCAGCGCAATGGACGGACAGGGGGGATTCGAAAAACTGTTTTTT.

This clone appeared a few times. The rearrangement joins TRBV9 to TRBJ2-3; 8 nucleotides agree with TRBD2. Per germline, CDR1 SGDLS and CDR2 YYNGEE. V was pared by 0 bases and J by 2 bases, with 5 bases of the junction left unmatched. CDR3 length equals 16 residues. The CDR3 protein is CASSVGERGHTDTQYF. The CDR3 nucleotides are TGTGCCAGCAGCGTAGGGGAGCGGGGGCACACAGATACGCAGTATTTT.

The V gene is TRBV6-1, the J gene TRBJ2-7; possibly TRBD1 for D (6 bases). CDR1 MNHNS and CDR2 SASEGT come from the germline V gene. V shed 5 bases and J shed 4 bases, with 15 bases lying between them. The CDR3 runs to 14 residues. The DNA of the CDR3 is TGTGCCAGCAGTCGCCGGGACAAGTATTACGAGCAGTACTTC. This sequence encodes CASSRRDKYYEQYF.

This clone was observed a single time. V is TRBV27 and J is TRBJ2-1; 7 bases align to TRBD1. J was trimmed by 4 bases and V by 2 bases; bases with no gene match: 2. The CDR3 loop spans 14 amino acids. CDR1 and CDR2 from the germline V gene are MNHEY and SMNVEV (reference sequence). The CDR3 sequence is CASSLMGQYNEQFF. The CDR3, as DNA: TGTGCCAGCAGTTTAATGGGACAGTACAATGAGCAGTTCTTC.

The chain uses TRBV5-6 and TRBJ2-7, with D possibly TRBD1 on 6 matching bases. Germline loops: CDR1 SGHDT, CDR2 YYEEEE. With 3 bases removed from V and 6 bases from J, the gap between germline ends came to 7 bases. This CDR3 has 11 amino acids. In DNA, the CDR3 is TGTGCCAGCAGCTGGGGGCGCGAGCAGTACTTC. This gives the protein CASSWGREQYF.

Concerning this clone: Other DNA sequences from this sample encode an identical CDR3 as well. The rearrangement uses TRBV19 and TRBJ2-7; 8 positions match TRBD1. Germline V gene sequence: CDR1 LNHDA, CDR2 SQIVND (reference sequence). This CDR3 has 14 amino acids. The trim removed 4 bases at V and 2 bases at J, leaving 4 bases unmatched. The CDR3 protein is CASSTDRGAYEQYF. Here the CDR3 DNA reads TGTGCCAGTAGTACCGACAGGGGCGCCTACGAGCAGTACTTC.

The J gene is TRBJ2-3, the V gene TRBV6-5; a possible D gene is TRBD1 (7 bases). CDR3 length: 14 amino acids. V was pared by 0 bases and J by 7 bases, with 11 bases between. Germline V gene lookup returns CDR1 MNHEY and CDR2 SVGAGI. The DNA of the CDR3 is TGTGCCAGCAGTTACTCGGAGGGACAGAATACGCAGTATTTT. Translated: CASSYSEGQNTQYF.